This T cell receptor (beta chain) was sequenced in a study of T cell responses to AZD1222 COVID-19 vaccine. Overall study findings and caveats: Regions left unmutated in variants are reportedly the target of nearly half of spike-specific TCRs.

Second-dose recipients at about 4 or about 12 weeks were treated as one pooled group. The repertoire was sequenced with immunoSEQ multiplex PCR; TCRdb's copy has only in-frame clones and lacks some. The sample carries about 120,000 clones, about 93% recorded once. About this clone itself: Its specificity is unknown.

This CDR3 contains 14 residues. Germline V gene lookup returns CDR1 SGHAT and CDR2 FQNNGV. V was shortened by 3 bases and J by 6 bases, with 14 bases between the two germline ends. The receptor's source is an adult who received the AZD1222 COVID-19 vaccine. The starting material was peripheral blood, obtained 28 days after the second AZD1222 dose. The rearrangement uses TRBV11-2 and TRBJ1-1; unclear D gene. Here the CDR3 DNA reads TGTGCCAGCAGCTTCGACGGTCATGGGGCTGAAGCTTTCTTT. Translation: CASSFDGHGAEAFF.